The next 7 T cell receptor beta chains were all read from a single sample in a study of CD8 T cells in Susac syndrome. A quantity of roughly 0.5 to 1 ug RNA underwent reverse transcription using random hexamers. MiXCR, run by TCRdb on the immunoSEQ multiplex PCR reads, gives a single entry per CDR3 protein. Altogether about 150,000 distinct CDR3 sequences are present, 95% being singletons, with the ten largest covering about 0.08%. Sequenced input: CD4+ T cells from PBMCs. These receptors all stem from a human donor with Susac syndrome.

The rearrangement links TRBV5-1 to TRBJ2-1, with 12 bases identical to TRBD1. After removal of 0 bases from V and 10 bases from J, the junction contained 5 bases not matched to a gene. The CDR3 totals 15 residues. Looked up from germline, CDR1 is SGHRS and CDR2 is YFSETQ. CDR3 DNA sequence: TGCGCCAGCAGCTTGGCGGGACAGGGGGCGAGGGAGCAGTTCTTC. Translation: CASSLAGQGAREQFF.

The chain has TRBV20-1 and TRBJ2-3; the D gene is possibly TRBD1 (7 bases). Germline CDR1 is DFQATT and CDR2 is SNEGSKA (reference sequence). This CDR3 has 16 amino acids. V was pared by 3 bases and J by 6 bases, with 22 bases between. This chain's CDR3 is CSASGGIGPRGDTQYF. The CDR3 DNA sequence: TGCAGTGCTAGCGGGGGAATAGGACCCAGGGGGGATACGCAGTATTTT.

The chain has TRBV5-4 and TRBJ2-2; TRBD1 is a possible D gene (6 bases). The V gene lost 4 bases and the J gene lost 6 bases, with 13 bases spanning the gap. The CDR3 loop spans 14 amino acids. Germline values: CDR1 SGHNT, CDR2 YYREEE (reference sequence). The CDR3 DNA is TGTGCCAGCAGCCTACTAGGGGGACCCGGGGAGCTGTTTTTT. Translated: CASSLLGGPGELFF.

This sequence joins TRBV20-1 and TRBJ2-1, with a possible D match to TRBD1 (6 bases). Germline assignment: CDR1 DFQATT and CDR2 SNEGSKA (reference sequence). This CDR3 region has 13 residues. V was shortened by 6 bases and J by 5 bases, with 14 bases between the two germline ends. The CDR3 DNA reads TGCAGTGCAAACAGGGCAGCCCACAATGAGCAGTTCTTC. Translating it yields CSANRAAHNEQFF.

The rearrangement uses TRBV7-9 and TRBJ2-7; 8 nucleotides line up with TRBD1. With V trimmed by 5 bases and J by 4 bases, 7 bases remained unmatched. The CDR3 covers 14 residues. The germline V gene has CDR1 SEHNR and CDR2 FQNEAQ (reference sequence). The CDR3 DNA sequence: TGTGCCAGCAGCCCCTGGACAGGGAATTACGAGCAGTACTTC. Translated, it gives CASSPWTGNYEQYF.

The chain couples TRBV3-1 to TRBJ1-1, with D unresolved. The CDR3 runs to 12 residues. The germline CDR1 and CDR2 sequences are LGHDT and YNNKEL (reference sequence). Deletions cut 4 bases from V and 0 bases from J, with 3 bases between. The CDR3 DNA reads TGTGCCAGCAGCCTTATGAACACTGAAGCTTTCTTT. Protein sequence: CASSLMNTEAFF.

The chain is built from TRBV12-5 and TRBJ2-7; D may be TRBD2 (5 bases). The CDR3 totals 15 residues. The germline V and J ends were trimmed by 7 bases and 6 bases, with 22 bases remaining between them. Germline lookup yields CDR1 LGHNT and CDR2 FRNRAP. The CDR3 is CASAKSGNFPGEQYF. The CDR3 DNA is TGTGCTAGTGCGAAGAGCGGCAACTTTCCAGGCGAGCAGTACTTC.